Following are 15 T cell receptor beta chains from one sample sequenced in a study of control samples from healthy donors and cancer patients. The assay was immunoSEQ multiplex PCR, and TCRdb's table has in-frame clones only and misses some. The table includes around 89,000 clones, roughly four fifths detected once. The sequenced sample consisted of blood. The receptors shown here come from a woman aged 60-75 years in good health.

The rearrangement links TRBV7-8 to TRBJ2-7, with D hard to call. V lost 4 bases, J lost 3 bases, and 10 bases lay in between. Germline values: CDR1 SGHVS, CDR2 FQNEAQ. The length of the CDR3 is 13 residues. The DNA of the CDR3 is TGTGCCAGCAGCTCGAGAACCAACTACGAGCAGTACTTC. This codes for CASSSRTNYEQYF. The whole variable domain, remainder taken from reference TRBV7-8 and TRBJ2-7, is GAGVSQSPRYKVAKRGQDVALRCDPISGHVSLFWYQQALGQGPEFLTYFQNEAQLDKSGLPSDRFFAERPEGSVSTLKIQRTQQEDSAVYLCASSSRTNYEQYFGPGTRLTVT.

V usage is TRBV4-1 and J usage is TRBJ1-3; perhaps TRBD1 as D (6 bases). The CDR3 runs to 17 residues. The germline V gene has CDR1 MGHRA and CDR2 YSYEKL. V lost 4 bases to trimming and J lost 3 bases, with 19 bases between them. CDR3 sequence: CASSLHGGGVNGNTIYF. DNA of the CDR3: TGCGCCAGCAGCCTCCACGGGGGGGGCGTGAATGGAAACACCATATATTTT.

The chain joins TRBV28 to TRBJ1-5; no clear D. Looked up from germline, CDR1 is MDHEN and CDR2 is SYDVKM. V lost 5 bases and J lost 5, with 10 bases in between. The CDR3 sequence is 13 residues long. CDR3 sequence reads: CASSPQGYQPQHF. The CDR3 DNA sequence: TGTGCCAGCAGTCCCCAAGGGTATCAGCCCCAGCATTTT.

This rearrangement joins TRBV2 to TRBJ1-5, with 7 bases aligning to TRBD1. V lost 7 bases, J lost 4 bases, and 4 bases stayed unmatched. The CDR3 covers 13 residues. Per germline, CDR1 SNHLY and CDR2 FYNNEI. In nucleotides, the CDR3 is TGTGCCAGCAATCGGGACAGTAATCAGCCCCAGCATTTT. It is translated as CASNRDSNQPQHF.

This chain uses TRBV6-1 with TRBJ2-3; weak D call: TRBD1 (6 bases). CDR1 MNHNS and CDR2 SASEGT come from the germline V gene. CDR3 length: 18 residues. V dropped 2 bases and J dropped 4 bases, with 22 bases sitting between them. DNA for the CDR3: TGTGCCAGCAGTGAAAAAGGAAACCCAGGGGTATTGGCAGATACGCAGTATTTT. This translates into CASSEKGNPGVLADTQYF.

The chain's CDR3 is CASSAEGAGGYTF. The DNA for the CDR3 is TGTGCCAGCAGCGCCGAGGGGGCTGGTGGCTACACCTTC. The chain recombines TRBV6-4 with TRBJ1-2, with TRBD1 identical over 7 bases. V lost 6 bases to trimming and J lost 7 bases; unmatched junction nucleotides: 8. This CDR3 spans 13 amino acids. Germline CDR1 reads MRHNA; CDR2 reads SNTAGT.

The chain couples TRBV27 to TRBJ2-3, with TRBD2 matching 14 bases. The CDR3 contains 16 residues. The J segment lost 8 bases and the V segment lost 5 bases, leaving 9 bases of the junction unmatched. Germline V gene data show CDR1 as MNHEY and CDR2 as SMNVEV (reference sequence). CDR3 sequence: CASSPGTSGGVRTQYF. For the CDR3, the DNA is TGTGCCAGCAGTCCAGGGACTAGCGGGGGTGTTCGTACGCAGTATTTT.

J is TRBJ2-1 and V is TRBV5-4; weak D call: TRBD2 (5 bases). Per germline, CDR1 SGHNT and CDR2 YYREEE (reference sequence). This CDR3 comprises 17 residues. With 4 bases removed from V and 6 bases from J, the gap between germline ends came to 23 bases. This CDR3 reads CASSPLMGASRSNEQFF. The DNA for the CDR3 is TGTGCCAGCAGCCCCCTTATGGGAGCGTCTAGGAGCAATGAGCAGTTCTTC.

This clone was counted a few times. The rearrangement uses TRBV3-1 (or the pseudogene TRBV3-2) and TRBJ2-3; D not certain. V lost 0 bases and J lost 0, with 4 bases in between. There are 14 residues in the CDR3. Germline CDR1 reads LGHDT; CDR2 reads YNNKEL (reference sequence). CDR3 in DNA: TGTGCCAGCAGCCAAGATGCAAGCACAGATACGCAGTATTTT. It yields the protein CASSQDASTDTQYF.

This clone was seen once. The chain has TRBV5-1 and TRBJ1-6; TRBD1 matches 10 bases. Trimming removed 0 bases from V and 13 bases from J; junction bases left unmatched: 7. The CDR3 spans 15 residues. Per germline, CDR1 SGHRS and CDR2 YFSETQ. The CDR3 bases are TGCGCCAGCAGCTTGGAGACAGGGGGCGTCGTCCCCCTCCACTTT. Translation gives CASSLETGGVVPLHF.

This rearrangement joins TRBV6-5 to TRBJ2-3; 8 bases map to TRBD1. The ends lost 2 bases at V and 3 bases at J; junction bases unmatched: 1. The CDR3 has 14 amino acids. Looked up from germline, CDR1 is MNHEY and CDR2 is SVGAGI. The CDR3 loop is CASSYNRGTDTQYF. The DNA for the CDR3 is TGTGCCAGCAGTTACAACAGGGGGACAGATACGCAGTATTTT.

This clone was detected once. The rearrangement joins TRBV12-5 to TRBJ2-7, with D perhaps matching TRBD1 or TRBD2 (5 bases each). Germline V gives CDR1 LGHNT, CDR2 FRNRAP. The CDR3 is made up of 15 amino acids. The V and J ends lost 1 base and 2 bases respectively, with 12 bases between them. The CDR3 coding sequence is TGTGCTAGTGGTTTGGCGGGACGGCTTCCCTACGAGCAGTACTTC. The encoded protein is CASGLAGRLPYEQYF.

This chain joins TRBV3-1 (or the pseudogene TRBV3-2) and TRBJ1-6, with D unclear. CDR3 length: 13 residues. V dropped 1 base and J dropped 10 bases, with 8 bases sitting between them. Germline values: CDR1 LGHDT, CDR2 YNNKEL (reference sequence). The CDR3 region is CASSQVLESPLHF. DNA of the CDR3: TGTGCCAGCAGCCAAGTCTTGGAGTCACCCCTCCACTTT.

V and J are TRBV5-6 and TRBJ1-1, with D possibly matching TRBD1 (6 bases). Germline CDR1 and CDR2: SGHDT and YYEEEE. With 0 bases removed from V and 3 bases from J, the gap between germline ends came to 15 bases. The CDR3 is 16 residues long. The CDR3 nucleotides are TGTGCCAGCAGCTTGGTGGGGTCAGGGGTAGACACTGAAGCTTTCTTT. It yields the protein CASSLVGSGVDTEAFF.

J is TRBJ2-5 and V is TRBV29-1; D may be TRBD1 or TRBD2 (5 bases each). V was trimmed by 6 bases and J by 0 bases, leaving 17 bases between them. In germline, CDR1 is SQVTM, CDR2 ANQGSEA. The CDR3 loop spans 15 amino acids. CDR3 in amino acids: CSVVVGAVYQETQYF. CDR3 nucleotide sequence: TGCAGCGTCGTGGTCGGGGCAGTGTACCAAGAGACCCAGTACTTC.